This TCR beta chain emerged from a study of type 1 regulatory T cells (dated by TCRdb to the early 2020s). A note on the overall study: An in vitro protocol by which a Tr1-enriched, alloantigen-specific CD4 T cell product named T-allo10 was generated was characterized in the study. T-allo10 was under clinical evaluation in patients with hematological malignancies receiving allogeneic hematopoietic stem cell transplantation. Overall study results and their limits: Tr1 cells showed a more restricted TCR repertoire than non-Tr1 cells, which the study interpreted as alloantigen-induced clonal expansion.

The CDR3 contains 14 residues, cysteine and phenylalanine counted. Just the 42-base CDR3 DNA is kept, in frame starting at base 1. V loses 4 bases at its end and J loses 0 bases; junction bases beyond the gene matches: 2. The germline V gene yields SGHRS for CDR1 and YFSETQ for CDR2. In regard to this clonotype: No antigen is known for it. The input lacks base qualities; no much larger clone sits a single base away.

Sequencing relied on an Illumina MiSeq. Using fastp trimming at Q25 and MiXCR clonotype assembly, TCRdb reanalyzed the public sequencing data and kept in-frame beta chains. Every entry covers one CDR3 protein and lists the most common genes and DNA from its rows. A total of about 71,000 distinct CDR3 sequences appear in this sample, around 21% of them only once. Of the sample, 8.3% falls within the top ten clones. The sequence joins TRBV5-1 to TRBJ1-2, and 8 junction bases match TRBD1. The sequence was obtained from a human donor in good health. Sequencing was performed on cultured type 1 regulatory T (Tr1) cells, either the whole culture or a sorted fraction (not recorded which). The cell subset or site label for this specimen denotes: type 1 regulatory T cells sorted from the T-allo10 product. The sequenced DNA: TGCGCCAGCAGCCCGGGACAGGCTAACTATGGCTACACCTTC. Translated, this gives CASSPGQANYGYTF.